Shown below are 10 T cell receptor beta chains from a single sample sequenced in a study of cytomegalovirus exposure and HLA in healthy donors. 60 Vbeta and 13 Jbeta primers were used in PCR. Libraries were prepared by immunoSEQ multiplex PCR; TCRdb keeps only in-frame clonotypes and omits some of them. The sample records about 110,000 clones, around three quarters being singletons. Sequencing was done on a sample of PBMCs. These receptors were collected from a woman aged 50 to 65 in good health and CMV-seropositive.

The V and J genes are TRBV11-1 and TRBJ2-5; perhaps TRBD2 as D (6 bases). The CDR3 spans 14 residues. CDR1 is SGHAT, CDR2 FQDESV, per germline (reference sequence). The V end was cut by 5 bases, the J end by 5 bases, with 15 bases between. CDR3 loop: CASSPTGVRETQYF. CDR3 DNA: TGTGCCAGCAGCCCGACGGGGGTCCGGGAGACCCAGTACTTC.

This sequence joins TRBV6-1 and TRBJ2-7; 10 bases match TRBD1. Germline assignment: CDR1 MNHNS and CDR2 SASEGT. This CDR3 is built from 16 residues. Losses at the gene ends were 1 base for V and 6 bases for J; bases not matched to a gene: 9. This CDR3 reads CASSEVYGTGVREQYF. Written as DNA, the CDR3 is TGTGCCAGCAGTGAAGTCTATGGGACAGGGGTCCGCGAGCAGTACTTC.

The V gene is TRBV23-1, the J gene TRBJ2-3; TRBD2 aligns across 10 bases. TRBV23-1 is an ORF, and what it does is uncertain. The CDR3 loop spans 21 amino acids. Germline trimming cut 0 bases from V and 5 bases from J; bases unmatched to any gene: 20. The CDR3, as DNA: TGCGCCAGCAGTCAATCGATAGCGGGGGGCGCTGGAACAAAGTCACAAGATACGCAGTATTTT. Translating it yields CASSQSIAGGAGTKSQDTQYF.

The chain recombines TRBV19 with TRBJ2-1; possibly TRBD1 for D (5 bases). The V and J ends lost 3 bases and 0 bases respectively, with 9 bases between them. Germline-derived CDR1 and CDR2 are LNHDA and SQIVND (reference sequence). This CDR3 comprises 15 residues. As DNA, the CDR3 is TGTGCCAGTAGTATGGGGCGGAACTCCTACAATGAGCAGTTCTTC. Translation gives CASSMGRNSYNEQFF.

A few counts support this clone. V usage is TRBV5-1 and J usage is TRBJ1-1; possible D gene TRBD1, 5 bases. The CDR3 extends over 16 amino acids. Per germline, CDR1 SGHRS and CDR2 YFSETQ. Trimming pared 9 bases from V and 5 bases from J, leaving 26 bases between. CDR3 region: CATTSGHSADGTEAFF. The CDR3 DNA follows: TGCGCCACTACTTCTGGACACTCCGCGGACGGGACTGAAGCTTTCTTT.

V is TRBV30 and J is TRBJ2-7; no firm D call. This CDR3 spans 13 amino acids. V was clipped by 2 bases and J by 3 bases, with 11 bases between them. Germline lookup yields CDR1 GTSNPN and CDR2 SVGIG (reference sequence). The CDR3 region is CAWSRQVDYEQYF. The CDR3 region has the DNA TGTGCCTGGAGTCGGCAGGTCGACTACGAGCAGTACTTC. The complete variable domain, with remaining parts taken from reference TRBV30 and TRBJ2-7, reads SQTIHQWPATLVQPVGSPLSLECTVEGTSNPNLYWYRQAAGRGLQLLFYSVGIGQISSEVPQNLSASRPQDRQFILSSKKLLLSDSGFYLCAWSRQVDYEQYFGPGTRLTVT.

DNA of the CDR3: TGTGCCAGCTCACCATTAGGAACAGGAAGAAACACCATATATTTT. Translating gives CASSPLGTGRNTIYF. This rearrangement joins TRBV18 to TRBJ1-3, with D perhaps TRBD1 (5 bases). Germline CDR1 KGHSH, CDR2 LQKENI. The CDR3 extends over 15 amino acids. The V end was cut by 2 bases, the J end by 5 bases, with 13 bases between. The full variable domain, rest sourced from reference TRBV18 and TRBJ1-3, is NAGVMQNPRHLVRRRGQEARLRCSPMKGHSHVYWYRQLPEEGLKFMVYLQKENIIDESGMPKERFSAEFPKEGPSILRIQQVVRGDSAAYFCASSPLGTGRNTIYFGEGSWLTVV.

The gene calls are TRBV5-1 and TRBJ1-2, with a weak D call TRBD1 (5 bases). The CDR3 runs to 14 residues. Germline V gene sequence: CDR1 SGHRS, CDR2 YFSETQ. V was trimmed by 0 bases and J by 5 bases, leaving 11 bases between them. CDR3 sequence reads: CASSLESGIYGYTF. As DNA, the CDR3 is TGCGCCAGCAGCTTGGAGTCAGGGATTTATGGCTACACCTTC.

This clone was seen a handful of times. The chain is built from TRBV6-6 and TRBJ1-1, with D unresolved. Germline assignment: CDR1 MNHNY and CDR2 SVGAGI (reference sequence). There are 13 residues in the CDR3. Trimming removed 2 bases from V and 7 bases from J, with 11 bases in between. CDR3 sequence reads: CASSYNQRSEAFF. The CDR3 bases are TGTGCCAGCAGTTACAACCAACGGAGTGAAGCTTTCTTT.

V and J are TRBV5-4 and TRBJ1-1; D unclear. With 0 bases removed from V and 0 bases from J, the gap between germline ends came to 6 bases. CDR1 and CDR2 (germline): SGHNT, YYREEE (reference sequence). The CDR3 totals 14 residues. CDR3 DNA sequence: TGTGCCAGCAGCTTGGGCCAGGTGAACACTGAAGCTTTCTTT. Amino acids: CASSLGQVNTEAFF.